This T cell receptor (beta chain) stems from a study of shared clonotypes between healthy human individuals. The wider study: Participating donors consisted of a couple of women and a few men aged 18 to 49. Whole-study results and caveats: Rarefaction curves obtained for sorted subsets showed sequencing incomplete despite large depth.

On this clone: What it binds is not known.

This CDR3 has 12 amino acids. V was cut by 5 bases and J by 5 bases, with 8 bases left in between. Looked up from germline, CDR1 is MGHRA and CDR2 is YSYEKL. Genomic DNA from each subset was divided evenly over several immunoSEQ plates. Authors' analysis steps: Owing to the provision of junction-only sequences devoid of quality scores by immunoSEQ, filtering differed. The protocol was immunoSEQ multiplex PCR, while the TCRdb copy is restricted to in-frame clones and leaves out a portion. V and J calls and clone size come straight from that table; D and trimming were deduced from the DNA. The data contain a few million clones, just over 90% of them singletons.

The rearrangement joins TRBV4-1 to TRBJ2-3, with TRBD1 as a possible D gene (6 bases). The specimen sequenced was naive CD4+ T cells from PBMCs. Regarding subset: CD45RA+ positively selected. This clonotype was obtained from a man younger than 35 in good health. Some clones in this sample may be carry-over from other donors' samples. For the CDR3, the DNA is TGCGCCAGCAGCGCCAGGGGAGATACGCAGTATTTT. Protein: CASSARGDTQYF.